One TCR beta chain is described in this entry. The entry originates in a study of blood T cell repertoires in COVID-19. After removal of 6 bases from V and 1 base from J, the junction contained 12 bases not matched to a gene. The CDR3 length is 17 residues. Germline CDR1 and CDR2: KGHSH and LQKENI. Sequencing used immunoSEQ multiplex PCR; TCRdb keeps in-frame clones, though not all of them. The sample holds about 170,000 clones, about 90% seen once. The V gene is TRBV18, the J gene TRBJ1-2; 9 bases are shared with TRBD1. The source of this sequence is a man aged 25-40 years with COVID-19, enrolled during active disease. Material: peripheral blood. This CDR3 is CASSKQGALGYNYGYTF. CDR3 coding DNA: TGTGCCAGCTCGAAACAGGGGGCGCTGGGTTATAACTATGGCTACACCTTC.